The rows below give T cell receptor beta chains drawn from one sample of a study. One entry per CDR3 protein results from TCRdb running MiXCR on the 5' RACE reads. Among just over 60,000 distinct CDR3 sequences listed, roughly 30% were seen once. The sample comprised tumor-infiltrating naive CD4+ T cells sorted from the breast tumor. The receptor source for this set is a female donor with breast cancer. The CDR3 runs from the conserved cysteine through the conserved F or W. The D gene is left open where the match is weak. Some rows have no size entry. The others give once, few or many, or a class for an expanded clone.

abundance,d_gene,v_gene,j_gene,CDR3aa,CDR3nt
many,NA,TRBV3-1,TRBJ2-2,CASSQVGGELFF,TGTGCCAGCAGCCAAGTTGGAGGGGAGCTGTTTTTT
NA,NA,TRBV7-8,TRBJ2-1,CASSPPLRQVLYNEQFF,TGTGCCAGCAGCCCACCACTAAGACAGGTTCTCTACAATGAGCAGTTCTTC
NA,TRBD1,TRBV11-2,TRBJ1-1,CASSAQGQGLPNTEAFF,TGTGCCAGCAGCGCGCAGGGACAGGGGCTTCCGAACACTGAAGCTTTCTTT
few,NA,TRBV20-1,TRBJ1-5,CSAQGTNQPQHF,TGCAGTGCCCAGGGTACCAATCAGCCCCAGCATTTT
many,NA,TRBV7-6,TRBJ1-1,CASSSKRGTEAFF,TGTGCCAGCAGCTCTAAAAGAGGCACTGAAGCTTTCTTT
medium-sized,TRBD1,TRBV5-1,TRBJ1-2,CASSMAGQATNYGYTF,TGCGCCAGCAGCATGGCCGGACAGGCAACCAACTATGGCTACACCTTC
NA,TRBD1,TRBV20-1,TRBJ2-1,CSAFLDRVNEQFF,TGCAGTGCTTTCCTGGACAGGGTCAATGAGCAGTTCTTC
NA,NA,TRBV28,TRBJ2-7,CASSGGSNSYEQYF,TGTGCCAGCAGTGGAGGGTCAAACTCCTACGAGCAGTACTTC
many,NA,TRBV7-2,TRBJ1-1,CASSLMVQNTEAFF,TGTGCCAGCAGCTTAATGGTACAGAACACTGAAGCTTTCTTT
few,TRBD1,TRBV5-1,TRBJ2-2,CASSLRDRGLFFSGELFF,TGCGCCAGCAGCCTTCGGGACAGGGGGCTTTTTTTCTCCGGGGAGCTGTTTTTT
NA,NA,TRBV6-2/TRBV6-3,TRBJ1-1,CASSTGALNTEAFF,TGTGCCAGCAGTACGGGGGCGTTGAACACTGAAGCTTTCTTT
few,NA,TRBV4-1,TRBJ1-2,CASSQQRGPYGYTF,TGCGCCAGCAGCCAGCAGAGGGGTCCCTATGGCTACACCTTC
few,TRBD1,TRBV7-2,TRBJ2-7,CASSLGDSYEQYF,TGTGCCAGCAGCTTAGGGGACAGCTACGAGCAGTACTTC
NA,TRBD2,TRBV3-1,TRBJ2-1,CASSQDGAGGPKNEQFF,TGTGCCAGCAGCCAAGATGGAGCGGGAGGGCCCAAGAATGAGCAGTTCTTC
few,TRBD2,TRBV7-6,TRBJ2-1,CASNLVAGSSYNEQFF,TGTGCCAGCAACCTCGTAGCGGGGAGCTCCTACAATGAGCAGTTCTTC
few,NA,TRBV27,TRBJ1-1,CASRLGPEGVAFF,TGTGCCAGCAGGCTAGGCCCCGAGGGGGTAGCTTTCTTT
few,NA,TRBV5-1,TRBJ1-4,CASSLTEAAPGKLFF,TGCGCCAGCAGCCTCACGGAGGCGGCCCCTGGAAAACTGTTTTTT
few,NA,TRBV7-3,TRBJ2-2,CASSSLTGARSGLNTGELFF,TGTGCCAGCAGCTCCCTAACGGGGGCGCGTAGCGGCCTGAACACCGGGGAGCTGTTTTTT
NA,NA,TRBV5-1,TRBJ1-1,CASSWGPGRVNTEAFF,TGCGCCAGCAGCTGGGGGCCAGGGAGGGTGAACACTGAAGCTTTCTTT
NA,NA,TRBV27,TRBJ2-3,CARPARLADTQYF,TGTGCCCGCCCGGCCCGGCTGGCAGATACGCAGTATTTT
few,NA,TRBV6-2/TRBV6-3,TRBJ2-2,CASLRGLNTGELFF,TGTGCCAGCCTCCGCGGATTGAACACCGGGGAGCTGTTTTTT
few,NA,TRBV6-2/TRBV6-3,TRBJ2-1,CASSYSPTMVDEQFF,TGTGCCAGCAGTTACTCACCGACAATGGTGGATGAGCAGTTCTTC
few,NA,TRBV5-1,TRBJ2-7,CASSSTLTRTEQHF,TGCGCCAGCAGCTCGACCTTGACTAGGACCGAGCAGCACTTC
NA,TRBD2,TRBV6-1,TRBJ2-1,CASSEAFWGLAGYNEQFF,TGTGCCAGCAGTGAAGCGTTTTGGGGACTAGCGGGGTACAATGAGCAGTTCTTC
NA,TRBD1,TRBV6-6,TRBJ2-7,CASSTQGVRDEQYF,TGTGCCAGCAGCACACAGGGGGTGAGGGACGAGCAGTACTTC
large,NA,TRBV9,TRBJ2-2,CASGSSNGELFF,TGTGCCAGCGGGAGTTCTAACGGGGAGCTGTTTTTT
NA,NA,TRBV20-1,TRBJ2-5,CSTRYAAVTRKETQYF,TGCAGTACCCGATACGCGGCGGTCACCCGGAAAGAGACCCAGTACTTC
many,TRBD1,TRBV6-5,TRBJ1-1,CASGSGGLTEAFF,TGTGCCAGCGGCTCAGGGGGGCTCACTGAAGCTTTCTTT
NA,TRBD1,TRBV29-1,TRBJ1-1,CSSQGQLNTEAFF,TGCAGCTCACAGGGGCAACTGAACACTGAAGCTTTCTTT
medium-sized,TRBD2,TRBV5-1,TRBJ2-1,CASSLAGTSAGREQFF,TGCGCCAGCAGCTTGGCCGGGACTAGCGCTGGACGCGAGCAGTTCTTC
NA,NA,TRBV9,TRBJ1-2,CASSVDRRGPTISGYTF,TGTGCCAGCAGCGTAGATCGGCGGGGCCCTACTATAAGTGGCTACACCTTC
NA,TRBD1,TRBV19,TRBJ1-2,CASTKTGFNYGYTF,TGTGCCAGTACCAAGACAGGGTTCAACTATGGCTACACCTTC
many,NA,TRBV6-5,TRBJ2-3,CASSYDSYGTDTQYF,TGTGCCAGCAGTTACGACAGTTACGGGACAGATACGCAGTATTTT
few,NA,TRBV4-2,TRBJ2-2,CASSTHRGDTGELFF,TGTGCCAGCAGCACCCATCGTGGGGACACCGGGGAGCTGTTTTTT
NA,NA,TRBV24-1,TRBJ2-6,CATADSGANVLTF,TGTGCCACTGCAGACTCTGGGGCCAACGTCCTGACTTTC